This paragraph reports one T cell receptor beta chain. These data come from a study of cytomegalovirus exposure and HLA in healthy donors. The PCR ran on 60 Vbeta and 13 Jbeta primers. Libraries were prepared by immunoSEQ multiplex PCR; TCRdb keeps only in-frame clonotypes and omits some of them. This table holds around 110,000 clones, 9% to 10% found once. Germline lookup yields CDR1 MNHEY and CDR2 SVGAGI. Unmatched junction bases numbered 8, after V lost 6 bases and J lost 2 bases. The CDR3 consists of 15 residues. Sequences were obtained from PBMCs. The sequence came from a man under 40 in good health and CMV-seronegative. This rearrangement joins TRBV6-5 to TRBJ1-1; 8 bases are a match to TRBD1. The CDR3 is CASRSTDRANTEAFF. The CDR3 region has the DNA TGTGCCAGCAGATCTACGGACAGGGCAAACACTGAAGCTTTCTTT.